The 13 T cell receptor beta chains listed next were all sequenced from one sample in a study of cytomegalovirus exposure and HLA in healthy donors. Produced via immunoSEQ multiplex PCR; TCRdb's table is partial and in-frame only. The sample carries fewer than 200,000 clones, more than 65% recorded once. The sequencing input was PBMCs. The origin of the receptors is a woman aged 18-35 years in good health and CMV-seropositive.

V usage is TRBV6-5 and J usage is TRBJ1-6; no definite D call. V lost 2 bases and J lost 7, with 6 bases in between. Germline values: CDR1 MNHEY, CDR2 SVGAGI. The CDR3 is 13 amino acids. The CDR3 is CASSYLQNSPLHF. CDR3 DNA sequence: TGTGCCAGCAGTTACCTCCAGAATTCACCCCTCCACTTT.

The chain is built from TRBV5-4 and TRBJ1-6, with 9 bases that match TRBD1. CDR1 and CDR2 from the germline V gene are SGHNT and YYREEE (reference sequence). V dropped 6 bases and J dropped 10; count of bases not matched to a gene: 11. CDR3 length: 15 amino acids. The CDR3 is CASNLGTGKGSPLHF. The CDR3 DNA is TGTGCCAGCAACCTAGGGACAGGGAAGGGCTCACCCCTCCACTTT.

The J gene is TRBJ2-3, the V gene TRBV15; TRBD1 might be the D (5 bases). V dropped 7 bases and J dropped 2 bases, with 13 bases sitting between them. This CDR3 is built from 14 residues. Germline values: CDR1 LNHNV, CDR2 YYDKDF (reference sequence). In nucleotides, the CDR3 is TGTGCCACCAAGGGGAATAAGTTCACAGATACGCAGTATTTT. Translating it yields CATKGNKFTDTQYF.

V usage is TRBV11-2 and J usage is TRBJ2-5, with D unclear. The germline V gene encodes CDR1 SGHAT and CDR2 FQNNGV. The ends were cut back, 5 bases at V and 4 bases at J, with 11 bases in the middle. The CDR3 sequence is 13 residues long. The CDR3 region is CASSRSIPETQYF. The CDR3 DNA is TGTGCCAGCAGCCGGTCCATCCCAGAGACCCAGTACTTC.

The rearrangement joins TRBV9 to TRBJ1-4; D gene unclear. The CDR3 runs 15 residues. Trimming took off 3 bases at V and 5 bases at J, with 14 bases between the two ends. The germline V gene encodes CDR1 SGDLS and CDR2 YYNGEE. The CDR3 nucleotides are TGTGCCAGCAGCGCCGGTTGGAGCCCCAATGAAAAACTGTTTTTT. Amino acids: CASSAGWSPNEKLFF.

The chain joins TRBV6-5 to TRBJ2-7, with D perhaps matching TRBD1 (6 bases). The CDR3 contains 14 residues. V shed 7 bases and J shed 2 bases, with 15 bases lying between them. Per the germline V gene, CDR1 is MNHEY and CDR2 is SVGAGI. The CDR3 region is CASKPPGHTYEQYF. CDR3 DNA: TGTGCCAGCAAGCCCCCGGGACACACCTACGAGCAGTACTTC.

V gene TRBV7-9 combines with J gene TRBJ2-4; D perhaps matches TRBD2 (6 bases). The CDR3 totals 16 residues. CDR1 and CDR2 (germline): SEHNR, FQNEAQ (reference sequence). The V end was cut by 1 base, the J end by 7 bases, with 17 bases between. CDR3 protein: CASSLESGRGSNIQYF. CDR3 coding DNA: TGTGCCAGCAGCTTAGAAAGTGGGCGGGGTAGCAACATTCAGTACTTC. Looking up the rest from reference TRBV7-9 and TRBJ2-4 gives the full variable domain: DTGVSQNPRHKITKRGQNVTFRCDPISEHNRLYWYRQTLGQGPEFLTYFQNEAQLEKSRLLSDRFSAERPKGSFSTLEIQRTEQGDSAMYLCASSLESGRGSNIQYFGAGTRLSVL.

This clone was counted at least ten times. V and J are TRBV9 and TRBJ2-3, with D tentatively TRBD2 (6 bases). This CDR3 is built from 16 residues. Germline lookup yields CDR1 SGDLS and CDR2 YYNGEE. The V end lost 3 bases, the J end lost 0 bases, and 14 bases lay between the germline ends. CDR3 loop: CASSELGLASTDTQYF. In nucleotides, the CDR3 is TGTGCCAGCAGCGAACTTGGGCTAGCGAGCACAGATACGCAGTATTTT. The full variable domain, rest sourced from reference TRBV9 and TRBJ2-3, is DSGVTQTPKHLITATGQRVTLRCSPRSGDLSVYWYQQSLDQGLQFLIQYYNGEERAKGNILERFSAQQFPDLHSELNLSSLELGDSALYFCASSELGLASTDTQYFGPGTRLTVL.

The CDR3 DNA reads TGTGCCAGCAGTGTCCCTAGCGGGGGGGCCGATCGGGATACGCAGTATTTT. Residues: CASSVPSGGADRDTQYF. The V and J genes are TRBV6-1 and TRBJ2-3, with TRBD2 matching 12 bases. V lost 4 bases, J lost 6 bases, and 11 bases stayed unmatched. The CDR3 spans 17 residues. Germline assignment: CDR1 MNHNS and CDR2 SASEGT.

V is TRBV11-1 and J is TRBJ1-6; 8 nucleotides match TRBD1. The CDR3 is 15 amino acids. Germline lookup yields CDR1 SGHAT and CDR2 FQDESV (reference sequence). Trimming took 2 bases from V and 6 from J; bases not matched to a gene: 3. The CDR3 DNA is TGTGCCAGCAGCTTATCCAGGGGGCTTAATTCACCCCTCCACTTT. It specifies CASSLSRGLNSPLHF.

Turning to this clone: Within the sample, other DNA sequences also encode this same CDR3. The chain couples TRBV18 to TRBJ1-5, with 7 bases fitting TRBD1. The CDR3 runs 14 residues. Germline loops: CDR1 KGHSH, CDR2 LQKENI. Trimming at V came to 2 bases and at J to 5 bases, leaving 3 bases not matched to a gene. As DNA, the CDR3 is TGTGCCAGCTCACCAGGAGGGGGCGATCAGCCCCAGCATTTT. Protein: CASSPGGGDQPQHF.

CDR3 in amino acids: CASSPRTAGGTDTQYF. The CDR3, as DNA: TGCGCCAGCAGCCCTCGGACAGCGGGGGGGACAGATACGCAGTATTTT. The chain joins TRBV5-1 to TRBJ2-3; 10 bases are shared with TRBD2. V was clipped by 4 bases and J by 3 bases; unmatched bases: 8. The CDR3 runs to 16 residues. Germline values: CDR1 SGHRS, CDR2 YFSETQ.

The chain is built from TRBV4-3 and TRBJ2-7; maybe TRBD1 (6 bases). Between the trimmed V and J ends, which lost 1 base and 3 bases, there was a span of 13 bases. The germline CDR1 and CDR2 sequences are LGHNA and YSLEER. The CDR3 is made up of 15 amino acids. CDR3 loop: CASSQGTGTIYEQYF. As DNA, the CDR3 is TGCGCCAGCAGCCAAGGAACAGGGACCATCTACGAGCAGTACTTC.